Below, 28 T cell receptor beta chains from the same sample are listed, as sequenced in a study of early T cells in non-severe SARS-CoV-2 infection. One entry per CDR3 protein, called by TCRdb with MiXCR from the 5' RACE reads. The top ten clones hold roughly 4.9% of a sample with about 30,000 distinct CDR3 sequences, about 6.1% of them seen once. Sequencing input: whole blood. The receptors stem from an adult who was a healthcare worker with PCR-confirmed SARS-CoV-2 infection or an uninfected control (not recorded which).

This clonotype was detected ten times or more. The chain has TRBV3-1 and TRBJ2-5, with D possibly being TRBD2 (6 bases). The germline V gene has CDR1 LGHDT and CDR2 YNNKEL (reference sequence). The length of the CDR3 is 12 residues. Trimming shortened V by 4 bases and J by 3 bases, and 6 bases separated the two germline ends. This chain's CDR3 is CASSRGEETQYF. The CDR3 DNA follows: TGTGCCAGCAGCCGGGGGGAAGAGACCCAGTACTTC.

As concerns this clonotype: This sequence may be a read error, since a much larger clone differs from it by one base. The V and J genes are TRBV6-2 or TRBV6-3 and TRBJ1-3; D is ambiguous. The CDR3 covers 15 residues. The germline V gene has CDR1 MNHEY and CDR2 SVGEGT. Written as DNA, the CDR3 is TGTCCCAGCACGGACCGCACGAGCTCTGGAAACACCATATATTTT. Translated: CPSTDRTSSGNTIYF.

This clonotype was counted at least ten times. The genes are TRBV5-5 and TRBJ1-1; 7 bases line up with TRBD1. The length of the CDR3 is 13 residues. J gave up 8 bases and V 4 bases, and 8 bases lay outside the gene matches. CDR1 and CDR2 (germline): SGHKS, YYEKEE (reference sequence). CDR3 nucleotide sequence: TGTGCCAGCAGCAGGGGGACAGCCCCCGAAGCTTTCTTT. Translating it yields CASSRGTAPEAFF.

The chain links TRBV28 to TRBJ2-7, with TRBD2 identical over 8 bases. Germline-derived CDR1 and CDR2 are MDHEN and SYDVKM. The CDR3 has 13 amino acids. Losses at the gene ends were 6 bases for V and 4 bases for J; bases not matched to a gene: 5. CDR3 protein: CASSPGGAYEQYF. In DNA form, the CDR3 reads TGTGCCAGCAGCCCCGGGGGGGCGTACGAGCAGTACTTC. The full variable domain, in which reference TRBV28 and TRBJ2-7 provide the parts outside the CDR3, is DVKVTQSSRYLVKRTGEKVFLECVQDMDHENMFWYRQDPGLGLRLIYFSYDVKMKEKGDIPEGYSVSREKKERFSLILESASTNQTSMYLCASSPGGAYEQYFGPGTRLTVT.

The gene calls are TRBV20-1 and TRBJ2-7; TRBD2 might be the D (5 bases). The CDR3 totals 12 residues. The V and J ends lost 2 bases and 3 bases respectively, with 8 bases between them. Looked up from germline, CDR1 is DFQATT and CDR2 is SNEGSKA (reference sequence). The CDR3 DNA is TGCAGTGCTAGAACCGGGAACTACGAGCAGTACTTC. This gives the protein CSARTGNYEQYF.

This chain uses TRBV3-1 with TRBJ1-1; D call uncertain. Germline loops: CDR1 LGHDT, CDR2 YNNKEL (reference sequence). The length of the CDR3 is 13 residues. V gave up 2 bases and J gave up 2 bases, with 6 bases separating them. The CDR3 here is CASSQMTNTEAFF. CDR3 nucleotides: TGTGCCAGCAGCCAAATGACAAACACTGAAGCTTTCTTT.

The V gene is TRBV28, the J gene TRBJ1-1; tentatively, D is TRBD1 (5 bases). Trimming removed 6 bases from V and 3 bases from J, with 17 bases in between. Per the germline V gene, CDR1 is MDHEN and CDR2 is SYDVKM. The length of the CDR3 is 15 residues. The CDR3 DNA reads as TGTGCCAGCAGCACGAGAAGTGGGGGAGACACTGAAGCTTTCTTT. Translation: CASSTRSGGDTEAFF.

This clonotype was counted ten times or more. The rearrangement joins TRBV5-1 to TRBJ2-2; 7 bases map to TRBD1. V gave up 4 bases and J gave up 4 bases; unmatched junction bases: 7. There are 15 residues in the CDR3. Germline CDR1 is SGHRS and CDR2 is YFSETQ. The CDR3 DNA reads TGCGCCAGCAGCCTACAGGGGAGCGGCACCGGGGAGCTGTTTTTT. It yields the protein CASSLQGSGTGELFF.

This clonotype appeared many times. The chain carries TRBV7-9 and TRBJ2-7, with D perhaps matching TRBD2 (6 bases). This CDR3 spans 15 amino acids. From germline, CDR1 is SEHNR and CDR2 FQNEAQ (reference sequence). Trimming removed 1 base at V and 5 bases at J, with 15 bases between. The CDR3 DNA follows: TGTGCCAGCAGCTTAGGGGCGGGAATCGGCGACGAGCAGTACTTC. It is translated as CASSLGAGIGDEQYF.

This clonotype was seen repeatedly, ten times or more. Written as DNA, the CDR3 is TGTGCCAGCAGCTTCGGGACAGGGTCGACTTCACCCCTCCACTTT. Protein product: CASSFGTGSTSPLHF. The V gene is TRBV7-9, the J gene TRBJ1-6, with 9 bases identical to TRBD1. J gave up 9 bases and V 3 bases, and 6 bases lay outside the gene matches. From germline, CDR1 is SEHNR and CDR2 FQNEAQ (reference sequence). The CDR3 totals 15 residues.

This clonotype was recorded at least ten times. The genes are TRBV6-5 and TRBJ1-6, with D possibly matching TRBD1 (5 bases). The CDR3 runs to 12 residues. The germline CDR1 and CDR2 sequences are MNHEY and SVGAGI. Between the trimmed V and J ends, which lost 10 bases and 14 bases, there was a span of 18 bases. The CDR3 nucleotides read TGTGCCACATCGGGGGACCCTCCGACCCTCCACTTT. This gives the protein CATSGDPPTLHF.

There are many counts of this clonotype. V is TRBV6-2 or TRBV6-3 and J is TRBJ2-3; D is possibly TRBD2 (7 bases). The V gene lost 10 bases and the J gene lost 3 bases, with 14 bases spanning the gap. Germline assignment: CDR1 MNHEY and CDR2 SVGEGT. The CDR3 spans 13 residues. CDR3 coding DNA: TGTGCCACCTGGGGGGGGGCTACAGATACGCAGTATTTT. Its protein product is CATWGGATDTQYF.

This clonotype was detected ten times or more. At one end the junction does not follow the germline gene, possibly because of a read error. The rearrangement links TRBV7-3 to TRBJ2-1, with no clear D. The CDR3 is made up of 14 amino acids. Germline V gene lookup returns CDR1 SGHTA and CDR2 FQGTGA. CDR3 nucleotide sequence: TGTGCCTCACAAGGCGGCGATTCCTCCAATGAGCAGTTCTTC. This sequence encodes CASQGGDSSNEQFF.

J is TRBJ1-1 and V is TRBV11-3; weak D call: TRBD1 (5 bases). Germline V gives CDR1 SGHNT, CDR2 YENEEA. The CDR3 spans 13 residues. V was pared by 1 base and J by 5 bases, with 8 bases between. The CDR3 DNA follows: TGTGCCAGCAGCTTAGGTTGGGGGACTGAAGCTTTCTTT. Its translation: CASSLGWGTEAFF.

In this sample, this clonotype turned up many times. The V gene is TRBV30, the J gene TRBJ2-7, with 10 bases that match TRBD2. The CDR3 consists of 13 residues. CDR1 is GTSNPN and CDR2 is SVGIG in the germline V gene (reference sequence). The junction had 7 bases not matched to a gene; V was cut back by 6 bases and J by 5 bases. The CDR3 here is CACEREGQNEQYF. The DNA of the CDR3 is TGTGCCTGCGAGCGGGAGGGCCAGAACGAGCAGTACTTC.

This clonotype was observed at least ten times. The chain uses TRBV6-6 and TRBJ2-2; D possibly corresponds to TRBD2 (6 bases). CDR3 length: 15 residues. Germline CDR1 is MNHNY and CDR2 is SVGAGI (reference sequence). Trimming removed 5 bases at V and 0 bases at J, with 10 bases between. In DNA, the CDR3 is TGTGCCAGCAGTGCGGGACGGCCGAACACCGGGGAGCTGTTTTTT. The encoded protein is CASSAGRPNTGELFF.

This clonotype was observed many times. This chain links TRBV4-2 with TRBJ2-5, with D possibly matching TRBD2 (5 bases). V lost 0 bases to trimming and J lost 2 bases, with 10 bases between them. This CDR3 has 15 amino acids. From germline, CDR1 is LGHNA and CDR2 YNFKEQ. This chain's CDR3 is CASSQESSGQETQYF. CDR3 nucleotide sequence: TGTGCCAGCAGCCAAGAATCCAGCGGACAAGAGACCCAGTACTTC.

This clonotype was recorded at least ten times. The chain carries TRBV20-1 and TRBJ1-1; D is unclear. Per germline, CDR1 DFQATT and CDR2 SNEGSKA (reference sequence). The CDR3 sequence is 13 residues long. V lost 6 bases and J lost 1, with 12 bases in between. In DNA form, the CDR3 reads TGCAGTGCCCAGGCCCATTCGAACACTGAAGCTTTCTTT. This gives the protein CSAQAHSNTEAFF.

Ten or more counts support this clonotype. The chain has TRBV14 and TRBJ2-1, with TRBD1 matching over 9 bases. From germline, CDR1 is SGHDN and CDR2 FVKESK. The CDR3 is 17 amino acids. After removal of 3 bases from V and 4 bases from J, the junction contained 10 bases not matched to a gene. The CDR3 is CASSHVLGQGIYNEQFF. CDR3 bases: TGTGCCAGCAGCCACGTCTTGGGACAGGGAATATACAATGAGCAGTTCTTC.

This clonotype was counted only a few times. The chain uses TRBV7-6 and TRBJ1-2, with TRBD1 as a possible D gene (5 bases). The germline V gene has CDR1 SGHVS and CDR2 FNYEAQ. CDR3 length: 16 residues. The V end lost 0 bases, the J end lost 0 bases, and 11 bases lay between the germline ends. The CDR3 nucleotides read TGTGCCAGCAGCTTAGCGTCGGGGGATTCTAACTATGGCTACACCTTC. Translated: CASSLASGDSNYGYTF.

There are many counts of this clonotype. This chain uses TRBV28 with TRBJ1-4; the D gene is possibly TRBD1 (5 bases). V gave up 7 bases and J gave up 7 bases, with 19 bases separating them. Germline V lookup: CDR1 MDHEN, CDR2 SYDVKM. CDR3 length: 15 amino acids. The CDR3 nucleotides are TGTGCCAGCACCGTGGCTGCAGGGTTGGTTGAAAAACTGTTTTTT. It encodes CASTVAAGLVEKLFF.

A few counts support this clonotype. The J gene is TRBJ2-5, the V gene TRBV20-1, with 9 bases that match TRBD2. The V gene end was trimmed by 4 bases and the J gene end by 0 bases; junction bases not matched to a gene: 6. The CDR3 consists of 15 residues. Germline-derived CDR1 and CDR2 are DFQATT and SNEGSKA (reference sequence). CDR3 in amino acids: CSATPAGGDQETQYF. CDR3 in DNA: TGCAGTGCTACCCCAGCGGGGGGTGACCAAGAGACCCAGTACTTC.

This clonotype was found many times. This chain links TRBV12-2 with TRBJ2-5; TRBD2 reflects the table's D call only, with no check against the DNA. TRBV12-2 is a known pseudogene. The CDR3 runs to 17 residues. The CDR3 DNA is TGTGCAAGTCGCTTAGCGCTTGGACCTGGGACTCGAGAGACCCAGTACTTC. Translation gives CASRLALGPGTRETQYF.

This clonotype was counted ten times or more. The chain combines TRBV29-1 with TRBJ1-4; D is unresolved. The CDR3 length is 13 residues. From germline, CDR1 is SQVTM and CDR2 ANQGSEA. Trimming stripped 5 bases from V and 0 bases from J, with 7 bases between. For the CDR3, the DNA is TGCAGCGTTTCGGTCGCAACTAATGAAAAACTGTTTTTT. Encoded protein: CSVSVATNEKLFF.

This clonotype was seen ten or more times. CDR3 nucleotide sequence: TGTGCCAGCAGCTTTACAGGGGTCACCTACGAGCAGTACTTC. This gives the protein CASSFTGVTYEQYF. The chain couples TRBV11-3 to TRBJ2-7; 7 positions match TRBD1. Losses at the gene ends were 3 bases for V and 2 bases for J; bases not matched to a gene: 4. Germline loops: CDR1 SGHNT, CDR2 YENEEA. CDR3 length: 14 amino acids.

At least ten counts were recorded for this clonotype. The chain employs TRBV7-3 and TRBJ2-7; 13 bases agree with TRBD2. V was clipped by 6 bases and J by 7 bases; unmatched bases: 6. In germline, CDR1 is SGHTA, CDR2 FQGTGA. The CDR3 runs to 14 residues. This CDR3 is CASSPRTSGGEQYF. The CDR3 DNA sequence: TGTGCCAGCAGTCCACGGACTAGCGGGGGAGAGCAGTACTTC.

This clonotype was detected ten times or more. The chain couples TRBV19 to TRBJ1-5; tentatively, D is TRBD1 (6 bases). The CDR3 is 12 amino acids. Germline values: CDR1 LNHDA, CDR2 SQIVND (reference sequence). CDR3 coding DNA: TGTGTTGCGGGGGCCAAGGGTCAGCCCCAGCATTTT. This translates into CVAGAKGQPQHF.

This clonotype was picked up many times. The J gene is TRBJ1-6, the V gene TRBV5-3; tentative D call: TRBD1 (5 bases). TRBV5-3 is an ORF, with its function uncertain. There are 13 residues in the CDR3. Trimming took off 3 bases at V and 5 bases at J, with 6 bases between the two ends. CDR3 amino acids: CARSWGNNSPLHF. CDR3 nucleotides: TGTGCCAGAAGCTGGGGGAATAATTCACCCCTCCACTTT.